These 11 T cell receptor beta chains share one sample of origin, sequenced in a study of blood T cells in healthy people across ages. Next came a second PCR, run for about 7 to 11 cycles, which used a sample-barcoded 5' primer along with a J-beta primer mix. TCRdb used MiXCR to reprocess the 5' RACE reads, holding one entry per CDR3 protein. The sample lists 650,000 to 1,000,000 distinct CDR3 sequences; approximately 35% were seen once. Source material: blood. These receptor sequences come from a man between 18 and 35 years old in good health.

This clonotype was observed many times. The gene calls are TRBV6-2 or TRBV6-3 and TRBJ2-1, with a possible D match to TRBD1 (8 bases). CDR3 length: 15 residues. The V and J ends lost 0 bases and 8 bases respectively, with 14 bases between them. Germline V gene sequence: CDR1 MNHEY, CDR2 SVGEGT. CDR3 sequence (DNA): TGTGCCAGCAGTTACTCGCACAGGGGGGGCGATGAGCAGTTCTTC. Amino acid sequence: CASSYSHRGGDEQFF.

This clonotype was counted only a few times. The chain carries TRBV29-1 and TRBJ2-7; no firm D call. Germline assignment: CDR1 SQVTM and CDR2 ANQGSEA. Between the trimmed V and J ends, which lost 0 bases and 0 bases, there was a span of 12 bases. The CDR3 is 15 amino acids. CDR3 nucleotides: TGCAGCGTTGAAGATTCGCGCGGTTACTCCTACGAGCAGTACTTC. Translating it yields CSVEDSRGYSYEQYF.

This clonotype came up a few times. The chain links TRBV5-1 to TRBJ1-2; D gene ambiguous. Trimming cost V 4 bases and J 8 bases, with 18 bases left between them. CDR1 and CDR2 (germline): SGHRS, YFSETQ. The CDR3 totals 14 residues. The CDR3 nucleotides are TGCGCCAGCAGCGTGGATGGGAACTCCTTAGGCTACACCTTC. Its protein product is CASSVDGNSLGYTF.

This clonotype was counted between two and nine times. The V and J genes are TRBV7-2 and TRBJ2-3; D possibly corresponds to TRBD2 (7 bases). This CDR3 has 15 residues. V lost 0 bases and J lost 5, with 12 bases in between. Germline CDR1 reads SGHTA; CDR2 reads FQGNSA. The chain's CDR3 is CASSLAGGPGDTQYF. CDR3 bases: TGTGCCAGCAGCTTAGCGGGGGGGCCGGGAGATACGCAGTATTTT.

This chain connects TRBV7-2 to TRBJ2-2, with D maybe TRBD1 (5 bases). Germline V gives CDR1 SGHTA, CDR2 FQGNSA. V was trimmed by 1 base and J by 6 bases, leaving 9 bases between them. The CDR3 is made up of 14 amino acids. The CDR3 loop is CASSLEAGPGELFF. CDR3 bases: TGTGCCAGCAGCTTAGAAGCAGGGCCCGGGGAGCTGTTTTTT.

The rearrangement links TRBV24-1 to TRBJ2-1; 8 nucleotides match TRBD2. The CDR3 spans 17 residues. The junction had 9 bases not matched to a gene; V was cut back by 4 bases and J by 2 bases. Germline V gene lookup returns CDR1 KGHDR and CDR2 SFDVKD. The CDR3 here is CATSDISGDAPYNEQFF. Written as DNA, the CDR3 is TGTGCCACCAGTGACATTAGCGGGGATGCCCCCTACAATGAGCAGTTCTTC.

The CDR3 spells CASSVGQGGGELFF. CDR3 in DNA: TGTGCCAGCAGTGTGGGACAGGGTGGCGGGGAGCTGTTTTTT. V and J are TRBV6-5 and TRBJ2-2; TRBD1 aligns across 9 bases. Germline values: CDR1 MNHEY, CDR2 SVGAGI. The CDR3 spans 14 residues. Trimming at V came to 5 bases and at J to 7 bases, leaving 5 bases not matched to a gene.

This clonotype was seen only a few times. The genes are TRBV20-1 and TRBJ1-4; maybe TRBD1 (6 bases). The V gene lost 3 bases and the J gene lost 7 bases, with 15 bases spanning the gap. CDR1 is DFQATT and CDR2 is SNEGSKA in the germline V gene (reference sequence). The CDR3 consists of 14 residues. DNA of the CDR3: TGCAGTGCTAGTCAGCAGTCAGGGGTTGAAAAACTGTTTTTT. This encodes CSASQQSGVEKLFF.

The chain carries TRBV20-1 and TRBJ2-6, with D perhaps matching TRBD1 (5 bases). The V end was cut by 5 bases, the J end by 2 bases, with 10 bases between. Germline lookup yields CDR1 DFQATT and CDR2 SNEGSKA (reference sequence). The CDR3 extends over 14 amino acids. CDR3 in DNA: TGCAGTGCTCTACGGACACCTGGGGCCAACGTCCTGACTTTC. Translation: CSALRTPGANVLTF.

The chain recombines TRBV2 with TRBJ2-7; D unresolved. The CDR3 consists of 13 residues. The germline gives CDR1 SNHLY, CDR2 FYNNEI. Trimming stripped 4 bases from V and 5 bases from J, with 12 bases between. The chain's CDR3 is CASSASLGNEQYF. The DNA of the CDR3 is TGTGCCAGCAGTGCATCCCTTGGGAACGAGCAGTACTTC. Full variable domain (remainder filled in from reference TRBV2 and TRBJ2-7): EPEVTQTPSHQVTQMGQEVILRCVPISNHLYFYWYRQILGQKVEFLVSFYNNEISEKSEIFDDQFSVERPDGSNFTLKIRSTKLEDSAMYFCASSASLGNEQYFGPGTRLTVT.

Ten or more counts support this clonotype. The rearrangement joins TRBV4-3 to TRBJ2-7; D may be TRBD1 (6 bases). The CDR3 consists of 16 residues. V was trimmed by 0 bases and J by 3 bases, leaving 15 bases between them. CDR1 and CDR2 (germline): LGHNA, YSLEER. The CDR3 nucleotides are TGCGCCAGCAGCCAAGACCGCACGGAAGGGGGCTACGAGCAGTACTTC. Translation gives CASSQDRTEGGYEQYF.